The sequence of this T cell receptor (beta chain) was determined in a study of CD4 T cells in lung cancer (dated by TCRdb to between 2018 and 2021). Background on the whole study: In the study, blood T cells of NSCLC patients were screened for responses to candidate mutation-encoded neoepitopes, and neoantigen-specific CD4+ T-cell clones and TCRs were isolated. Lung adenocarcinoma or squamous cell carcinoma was present in the resected patients, who were aged 60 to 69 at blood donation and were mostly former smokers. Before blood donation, treatments including platinum chemotherapy had been received by the patients, and nivolumab or pembrolizumab had been received by some of the patients. The frequency of neoantigen-specific clonotypes in tumor resections, non-adjacent lung and cultured T-cell products was followed using TCRB deep sequencing.

The junction carries 12 bases between V and J, which are trimmed by 5 bases and 2 bases respectively. From the germline V gene, CDR1 is KGHSH and CDR2 is LQKENI. CDR3 length: 14 amino acids, cysteine to phenylalanine. Of all the DNA, just the CDR3 is kept, 42 bases in frame from base 1. Beyond this particular receptor, the publication reports: Some responses derived from blood might reflect in vitro priming of naive T cells or cross-reactivity instead of memory responses to the cancer. Nonspecific IFNgamma producers of unknown purity were included among IFNgamma-sorted cells, so expanded lines were found to range from monoclonal to oligoclonal.

The library was built by means of the immunoSEQ multiplex PCR assay. DNA was isolated with Qiagen DNeasy or QIAamp micro DNA kits and TCRB sequenced with the Adaptive Biotechnology human TCRB sequencing kit. TCRB libraries were sequenced on an Illumina MiSeq. Per the source publication's procedure: The kit provider's software was used to analyze TCRB sequence data, and Fisher's exact test was applied to assess tumor enrichment of clonotype templates. As stored in TCRdb, this immuneACCESS dataset retains in-frame rearrangements with V and J assigned. A fraction of the clones does not appear; measured against another copy, unresolved V genes explain less than half of the discrepancy, and the remainder lacks a known reason. That table supplies the V and J calls and clone size; D and trimming were determined from the DNA. Recorded for this sample are about 300 clones; approximately 91% of them occurred a single time. The leading ten clones occupy around 85% of the sample.

PBMCs were stimulated for about 13 days with mutant 27-mer peptides together with IL21, IL7, IL15 and IL2, and were then restimulated with autologous B cells pulsed with peptide. After restimulation with peptide-pulsed B cells, live IFNgamma-secreting T cells were sorted on a FACS Aria2 by cytokine capture. At limiting dilution of around 3 or 10 cells per well, the sorted cells were expanded for about 13 to 23 days with irradiated allogeneic PBMCs, phytohemagglutinin and IL2. Peripheral blood samples or leukapheresis products were obtained from the patients. The antigen specificity of expanded lines was screened by IFNgamma ELISA against autologous B cells pulsed with mutant peptides. A remark on this clone: This receptor's antigen is unknown. Base quality data are lacking; no much larger clone is found one base away.

This TCR derives from a woman aged 60-70 years with non-small cell lung cancer. Some clones in this sample may be carry-over from other donors' samples. The V and J genes are TRBV18 and TRBJ1-1; no confident D gene assignment can be made. What was sequenced was a CD4+ T cell line or clone grown in culture. The sequenced DNA is TGTGCCAGCTCAACTGCAGTCATCAACACTGAAGCTTTCTTT. The resulting protein is CASSTAVINTEAFF.